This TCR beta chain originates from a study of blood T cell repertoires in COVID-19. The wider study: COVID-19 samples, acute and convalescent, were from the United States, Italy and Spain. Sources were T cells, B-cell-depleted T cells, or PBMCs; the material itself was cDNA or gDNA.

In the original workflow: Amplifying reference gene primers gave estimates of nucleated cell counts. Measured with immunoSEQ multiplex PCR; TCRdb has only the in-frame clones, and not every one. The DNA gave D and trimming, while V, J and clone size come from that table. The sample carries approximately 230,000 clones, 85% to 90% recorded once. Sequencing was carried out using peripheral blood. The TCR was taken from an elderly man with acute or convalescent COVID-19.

The CDR3 DNA sequence: TGTGCCAGCAGCGTAGACCGGGGGGCCGACACAGATACGCAGTATTTT. Translating gives CASSVDRGADTDTQYF. This chain joins TRBV9 and TRBJ2-3, with D possibly being TRBD2 (7 bases). This CDR3 has 16 residues. Germline CDR1 reads SGDLS; CDR2 reads YYNGEE. Trimming cost V 0 bases and J 2 bases, with 13 bases left between them.